This is a list of T cell receptor beta chains from one sample in a study of shared clonotypes between healthy human individuals. TCRdb's table, derived via immunoSEQ multiplex PCR, lists solely in-frame clones and lacks some. The sample lists about 380,000 clones, just over 95% occurring once. Material for sequencing was memory CD8+ T cells sorted from blood. The receptors stem from a man aged 30 to 45 in good health. The CDR3 runs from the conserved cysteine through the conserved F or W. The D gene is left open where the match is weak. Clone size is given for some rows only: seen once, a few or many times, or a class if the clone is expanded.

once	TRBV7-9	.	TRBJ2-2	CASSLQTTGELFF	TGTGCCAGCAGCTTACAAACAACCGGGGAGCTGTTTTTT
.	TRBV9	TRBD1	TRBJ2-4	CASSVVDRGGIQYF	TGTGCCAGCAGCGTAGTGGACAGGGGAGGCATTCAGTACTTC
.	TRBV5-1	TRBD2	TRBJ2-3	CASSLIGSGRAGDTQYF	TGCGCCAGCAGCTTGATCGGCAGCGGGAGGGCCGGAGATACGCAGTATTTT
.	TRBV11-2	TRBD1	TRBJ1-5	CASSLETGQPQHF	TGTGCCAGCAGCTTAGAGACAGGGCAGCCCCAGCATTTT
.	TRBV6-5	.	TRBJ1-3	CASSYVAGNTIYF	TGTGCCAGCAGTTACGTTGCAGGGAACACCATATATTTT
.	TRBV9	.	TRBJ1-2	CASSVGNGGLGYTF	TGTGCCAGCAGCGTAGGTAATGGGGGACTAGGCTACACCTTC
.	TRBV2	.	TRBJ2-2	CASSGLVGNTGELFF	TGTGCCAGCAGTGGACTAGTGGGGAACACCGGGGAGCTGTTTTTT
.	TRBV9	.	TRBJ2-3	CASSGTWLGTDTQYF	TGTGCCAGCAGTGGGACGTGGCTAGGCACAGATACGCAGTATTTT
.	TRBV25-1	TRBD2	TRBJ2-7	CASSESGLAGSYEQYF	TGTGCCAGCAGTGAATCGGGTCTAGCGGGATCCTACGAGCAGTACTTC
.	TRBV27	TRBD1	TRBJ2-5	CASSAQGARETQYF	TGTGCCAGCAGTGCTCAGGGGGCCAGGGAGACCCAGTACTTC
once	TRBV5-6	TRBD1	TRBJ1-5	CASSLRTGTGGRQPQHF	TGTGCCAGCAGCTTAAGAACCGGGACAGGGGGCCGTCAGCCCCAGCATTTT
.	TRBV6-1	.	TRBJ2-7	CASSEAGGRYYEQYF	TGTGCCAGCAGTGAAGCGGGGGGACGGTACTACGAGCAGTACTTC
few	TRBV27	.	TRBJ2-6	CASSLSSGANVLTF	TGTGCCAGCAGTTTATCTTCGGGGGCCAACGTCCTGACTTTC
.	TRBV7-8	.	TRBJ2-3	CASSLGAGGTDTQYF	TGTGCCAGCAGCTTAGGGGCCGGGGGCACAGATACGCAGTATTTT
.	TRBV5-6	.	TRBJ2-3	CASSQGFTDTQYF	TGTGCCAGCTCACAGGGTTTCACAGATACGCAGTATTTT
.	TRBV29-1	.	TRBJ2-7	CSVEDRHSGKGNEQYF	TGCAGCGTTGAAGATCGCCATTCAGGGAAAGGGAACGAGCAGTACTTC
.	TRBV7-2	.	TRBJ2-5	CASSRGAESYQETQYF	TGTGCCAGCAGCCGTGGGGCGGAGTCGTACCAAGAGACCCAGTACTTC
.	TRBV5-4	TRBD2	TRBJ2-4	CASSSGTSGKNIQYF	TGTGCCAGCAGCTCCGGGACTAGCGGAAAAAACATTCAGTACTTC
.	TRBV30	.	TRBJ1-3	CAWSRTVAGNTIYF	TGTGCCTGGAGCCGAACTGTGGCGGGAAACACCATATATTTT
.	TRBV6-1	.	TRBJ1-1	CASSEIGLNTEAFF	TGTGCCAGCAGTGAGATCGGACTGAACACTGAAGCTTTCTTT
.	TRBV6-1	.	TRBJ1-5	CASSESGNSNQPQHF	TGTGCCAGCAGTGAAAGCGGGAATAGCAATCAGCCCCAGCATTTT
.	TRBV4-1	TRBD1	TRBJ2-4	CASSQEGQFRHYPNQNIQYF	TGCGCCAGCAGCCAAGAGGGACAGTTCCGCCACTACCCCAACCAAAACATTCAGTACTTC
.	TRBV28	.	TRBJ1-2	CASSLSDRLGGYTF	TGTGCCAGCAGTTTATCCGACCGGCTGGGTGGCTACACCTTC
.	TRBV15	.	TRBJ2-3	CATSRPAGVVGGGYTDTQYF	TGTGCCACCAGCAGGCCCGCTGGGGTAGTGGGTGGGGGGTACACAGATACGCAGTATTTT
.	TRBV5-4	TRBD2	TRBJ2-7	CASSLGGSAMNEQYF	TGTGCCAGCAGCTTGGGCGGGAGTGCTATGAACGAGCAGTACTTC
.	TRBV5-4	.	TRBJ2-3	CASSSDRIDTQYF	TGTGCCAGCAGCTCTGATAGAATAGATACGCAGTATTTT
.	TRBV5-1	TRBD2	TRBJ2-7	CASSPAGASYEQYF	TGCGCCAGCAGCCCAGCGGGAGCCTCCTACGAGCAGTACTTC
.	TRBV11-1	.	TRBJ2-7	CASSLLDSYEQYF	TGTGCCAGCAGCTTGCTCGACTCCTACGAGCAGTACTTC
.	TRBV5-1	.	TRBJ2-2	CASSFGRNTGELFF	TGCGCCAGCAGCTTCGGGAGGAACACCGGGGAGCTGTTTTTT
.	TRBV5-1	TRBD1	TRBJ1-4	CASSPGDRGQKLFF	TGCGCCAGCAGCCCCGGGGACAGGGGACAAAAACTGTTTTTT
.	TRBV5-1	TRBD2	TRBJ2-4	CASGLAGDTIQYF	TGCGCCAGCGGACTAGCGGGAGATACTATTCAGTACTTC
.	TRBV11-1	TRBD1	TRBJ2-1	CASTDRGAIDNEQFF	TGTGCCAGCACTGACAGGGGGGCAATAGACAATGAGCAGTTCTTC
.	TRBV18	TRBD2	TRBJ2-7	CASSPLAGVEQYF	TGTGCCAGCTCACCACTAGCGGGAGTCGAGCAGTACTTC
.	TRBV21-1	.	TRBJ1-5	CASSKGGDHQPQHF	TGTGCCAGCAGCAAAGGAGGGGATCATCAGCCCCAGCATTTT
.	TRBV10-1	TRBD2	TRBJ2-3	CASSDQREGRNTQYF	TGCGCCAGCAGTGATCAGCGGGAGGGCCGAAATACGCAGTATTTT
.	TRBV11-2	.	TRBJ1-2	CASSTNYGYTF	TGTGCCAGCAGCACAAACTATGGCTACACCTTC
once	TRBV5-6	.	TRBJ1-2	CASSLRSAYGYTF	TGTGCCAGCAGCTTGAGGTCAGCCTATGGCTACACCTTC
.	TRBV9	TRBD1	TRBJ1-1	CASSVQGANTEAFF	TGTGCCAGCAGCGTACAGGGGGCGAACACTGAAGCTTTCTTT
.	TRBV7-2	.	TRBJ2-4	CASSVLGALNIQYF	TGTGCCAGCAGCGTCCTGGGGGCCCTAAACATTCAGTACTTC
.	TRBV27	TRBD1	TRBJ1-5	CASSPGTGGREPQHF	TGTGCCAGCAGTCCCGGGACAGGGGGCCGGGAGCCCCAGCATTTT
.	TRBV11-2	TRBD2	TRBJ2-7	CASSLTPSGTYEQYF	TGTGCCAGCAGCTTAACTCCTAGCGGGACCTACGAGCAGTACTTC
.	TRBV30	.	TRBJ2-7	CAWSALYEQYF	TGTGCCTGGAGTGCCCTCTACGAGCAGTACTTC